Listed below are T cell receptor beta chains from one sample, sequenced in a study of blood T cell repertoires in COVID-19. Libraries were prepared by immunoSEQ multiplex PCR; TCRdb keeps only in-frame clonotypes and omits some of them. This sample yields roughly 200,000 clones, of which around 84% are seen a single time; approximately 19% belongs to the top ten. Sequenced input: PBMCs or T cells enriched from blood (not recorded which). The receptors derive from a man between 35 and 55 years old who had recovered from COVID-19. Each CDR3 is given with its conserved first and last residue. A D gene is named only where the DNA matches it firmly. For some rows the clone size is stated as once, few or many, or as a class when expanded; others skip it.

TRBJ2-7	TRBV30	once	TRBD1	CAWTSPGGSYEQYF	TGTGCCTGGACCTCTCCAGGGGGTAGCTACGAGCAGTACTTC
TRBJ1-5	TRBV30	NA	NA	CAWSGGGQYQPQHF	TGTGCCTGGAGTGGAGGTGGACAGTATCAGCCCCAGCATTTT
TRBJ1-1	TRBV2	NA	NA	CASSERRAEAFF	TGTGCCAGCAGTGAACGCAGGGCCGAAGCTTTCTTT
TRBJ1-5	TRBV28	few	NA	CASSWRRPPTYSNQPQHF	TGTGCCAGCAGTTGGCGCAGGCCGCCTACTTATAGCAATCAGCCCCAGCATTTT
TRBJ2-3	TRBV4-3	NA	TRBD2	CASSRASAGGPDTQYF	TGCGCCAGCAGCCGAGCATCCGCGGGAGGGCCAGATACGCAGTATTTT
TRBJ2-1	TRBV7-8	NA	TRBD2	CASSLVASGSYNEQFF	TGTGCCAGCAGCTTAGTTGCTAGCGGGAGTTACAATGAGCAGTTCTTC
TRBJ2-1	TRBV5-4	NA	TRBD2	CASSFVTSDSYEQFF	TGTGCCAGCAGCTTTGTTACTAGCGACAGTTATGAGCAGTTCTTC
TRBJ2-1	TRBV4-3	NA	NA	CASSQMGQYGNEQFF	TGCGCCAGCAGCCAAATGGGGCAATATGGGAATGAGCAGTTCTTC
TRBJ2-1	TRBV21-1	NA	NA	CASSKGHEQFF	TGTGCCAGCAGCAAAGGACACGAGCAGTTCTTC
TRBJ2-7	TRBV7-2	NA	NA	CASSLGPQLGSGYEQYF	TGTGCCAGCAGCTTAGGCCCCCAGTTAGGTTCAGGGTACGAGCAGTACTTC
TRBJ2-2	TRBV10-1	NA	TRBD2	CASSDGRALGTGELFF	TGCGCCAGCTCCGACGGGAGGGCCTTAGGCACCGGGGAGCTGTTTTTT
TRBJ2-7	TRBV15	NA	TRBD1	CATSRGQGISYEQYF	TGTGCCACCAGCAGAGGACAGGGGATTTCCTACGAGCAGTACTTC
TRBJ1-1	TRBV11-2	NA	NA	CASSPRGPTGTEAFF	TGTGCCAGCAGCCCCAGAGGGCCAACGGGCACTGAAGCTTTCTTT
TRBJ2-1	TRBV30	NA	NA	CAWSTRDYLGNEQFF	TGTGCCTGGAGTACGAGGGATTACCTTGGGAATGAGCAGTTCTTC
TRBJ2-3	TRBV9	once	TRBD2	CASSSQREVSTDTQYF	TGTGCCAGCAGCTCCCAGCGGGAGGTGAGCACAGATACGCAGTATTTT
TRBJ2-4	TRBV11-2	NA	NA	CASSLAVLAKNIQYF	TGTGCCAGCAGCTTAGCGGTACTAGCCAAAAACATTCAGTACTTC
TRBJ2-7	TRBV9	NA	NA	CASSVASTGMGEQYF	TGTGCCAGCAGCGTAGCCTCTACAGGCATGGGCGAGCAGTACTTC
TRBJ2-4	TRBV6-1	once	NA	CASSDGEWVHIQYF	TGTGCCAGCAGTGATGGGGAGTGGGTCCACATTCAGTACTTC
TRBJ1-5	TRBV10-3	NA	TRBD1	CAISASGQGNQPQHF	TGTGCCATCAGTGCCTCGGGACAGGGCAATCAGCCCCAGCATTTT
TRBJ2-5	TRBV12-3/TRBV12-4	NA	NA	CASSLLGEETQYF	TGTGCCAGCAGTTTACTAGGGGAAGAGACCCAGTACTTC
TRBJ2-7	TRBV27	NA	TRBD1	CASSLLGQGVSEQYF	TGTGCCAGCAGTTTACTAGGACAGGGGGTCTCCGAGCAGTACTTC
TRBJ2-3	TRBV6-5	NA	NA	CASRQQHSSSDTQYF	TGTGCCAGCAGACAACAACACTCTAGCTCAGATACGCAGTATTTT
TRBJ1-1	TRBV5-1	NA	TRBD1	CASSSGTGMNTEAFF	TGCGCCAGCAGCTCCGGGACAGGGATGAACACTGAAGCTTTCTTT
TRBJ2-3	TRBV18	NA	NA	CASSPMTDTQYF	TGTGCCAGCTCACCCATGACTGATACGCAGTATTTT
TRBJ2-7	TRBV2	few	TRBD2	CASNSGRGFYEQYF	TGTGCCAGCAACAGCGGGAGGGGCTTTTACGAGCAGTACTTC
TRBJ2-3	TRBV5-4	NA	NA	CASSFGQSLPTTDTQYF	TGTGCCAGCAGCTTCGGTCAATCCTTACCCACCACAGATACGCAGTATTTT
TRBJ2-1	TRBV7-9	once	NA	CASRSRLSGASGNEQFF	TGTGCCAGCAGATCAAGATTATCAGGGGCGAGTGGAAATGAGCAGTTCTTC
TRBJ1-1	TRBV28	NA	NA	CASIVAEAFF	TGTGCCAGCATAGTCGCTGAAGCTTTCTTT
TRBJ1-6	TRBV7-9	NA	TRBD1	CASSLGTVNSPLHF	TGTGCCAGCAGTCTCGGGACAGTAAATTCACCCCTCCACTTT
TRBJ2-7	TRBV11-2	NA	NA	CASSLVGHPGRWEQYF	TGTGCCAGCAGCTTAGTTGGACACCCTGGAAGGTGGGAGCAGTACTTC
TRBJ1-3	TRBV4-1	NA	TRBD1	CASSQARDRGGNTIYF	TGCGCCAGCAGCCAAGCCCGGGACAGGGGTGGAAACACCATATATTTT
TRBJ2-5	TRBV20-1	NA	NA	CSASRLVQETQYF	TGCAGTGCTAGTCGCCTAGTCCAAGAGACCCAGTACTTC
TRBJ2-1	TRBV5-1	NA	NA	CASSLSGEHYFNEQFF	TGCGCCAGCAGCTTGTCGGGGGAACACTACTTCAATGAGCAGTTCTTC
TRBJ2-1	TRBV12-5	NA	NA	CASGQDGGRNEQFF	TGTGCTAGTGGTCAAGATGGGGGGAGAAATGAGCAGTTCTTC
TRBJ2-7	TRBV27	NA	NA	CASSFLTGGTSGASYEQYF	TGTGCCAGCAGTTTCCTGACAGGGGGCACTAGCGGGGCATCCTACGAGCAGTACTTC
TRBJ2-7	TRBV28	NA	TRBD2	CASSLDSGSSYEQYF	TGTGCCAGCAGTTTGGATAGCGGGAGTTCTTACGAGCAGTACTTC
TRBJ2-7	TRBV9	NA	TRBD2	CASSVEPSGTTYEQYF	TGTGCCAGCAGCGTAGAGCCTAGCGGGACCACCTACGAGCAGTACTTC
TRBJ2-7	TRBV10-3	NA	TRBD2	CAISPGLAGTYEQYF	TGTGCCATCAGCCCCGGACTAGCGGGTACCTACGAGCAGTACTTC
TRBJ1-6	TRBV3-1/TRBV3-2	NA	NA	CASSQANRNSPLHF	TGTGCCAGCAGCCAAGCCAACAGGAATTCACCCCTCCACTTT
TRBJ2-7	TRBV5-1	few	NA	CASTPGNLYEQYF	TGCGCCAGCACCCCAGGGAACCTCTACGAGCAGTACTTC
TRBJ2-7	TRBV7-2	NA	NA	CASRPRVGLGYEQYF	TGTGCCAGCAGACCCCGGGTGGGGCTCGGCTACGAGCAGTACTTC
TRBJ1-1	TRBV24-1	NA	NA	CATSQTGTLSTEAFF	TGTGCCACCAGTCAAACCGGGACACTGAGCACTGAAGCTTTCTTT
TRBJ1-1	TRBV3-1/TRBV3-2	NA	TRBD1	CASSSGQGAEAFF	TGTGCCAGCAGCTCGGGACAGGGCGCTGAAGCTTTCTTT
TRBJ2-7	TRBV28	NA	TRBD1	CASSSRTGYEQYF	TGTGCCAGCAGTTCAAGGACAGGCTACGAGCAGTACTTC
TRBJ2-1	TRBV7-3	NA	NA	CASSLLGLNNEQFF	TGTGCCAGCAGCTTACTAGGACTAAACAATGAGCAGTTCTTC
TRBJ1-1	TRBV6-6	NA	NA	CASSVDRLDAFF	TGTGCCAGCAGTGTAGACAGGTTGGACGCTTTCTTT
TRBJ2-7	TRBV4-1	NA	NA	CASSQDRRVPYEQYF	TGCGCCAGCAGCCAAGATAGGCGGGTCCCCTACGAGCAGTACTTC
TRBJ2-7	TRBV30	NA	TRBD1	CAWSIGQGTHEQYF	TGTGCCTGGAGTATCGGACAGGGCACCCACGAGCAGTACTTC
TRBJ2-7	TRBV18	NA	TRBD1	CASSRPGQDQYF	TGTGCCAGCTCTCGACCGGGACAGGATCAGTACTTC
TRBJ1-3	TRBV6-5	NA	NA	CASTEGVRRPHF	TGTGCCAGCACCGAAGGGGTCCGAAGGCCCCATTTT
TRBJ2-7	TRBV29-1	NA	TRBD1	CSVEQGDSYEQYF	TGCAGCGTTGAACAGGGGGACTCCTACGAGCAGTACTTC